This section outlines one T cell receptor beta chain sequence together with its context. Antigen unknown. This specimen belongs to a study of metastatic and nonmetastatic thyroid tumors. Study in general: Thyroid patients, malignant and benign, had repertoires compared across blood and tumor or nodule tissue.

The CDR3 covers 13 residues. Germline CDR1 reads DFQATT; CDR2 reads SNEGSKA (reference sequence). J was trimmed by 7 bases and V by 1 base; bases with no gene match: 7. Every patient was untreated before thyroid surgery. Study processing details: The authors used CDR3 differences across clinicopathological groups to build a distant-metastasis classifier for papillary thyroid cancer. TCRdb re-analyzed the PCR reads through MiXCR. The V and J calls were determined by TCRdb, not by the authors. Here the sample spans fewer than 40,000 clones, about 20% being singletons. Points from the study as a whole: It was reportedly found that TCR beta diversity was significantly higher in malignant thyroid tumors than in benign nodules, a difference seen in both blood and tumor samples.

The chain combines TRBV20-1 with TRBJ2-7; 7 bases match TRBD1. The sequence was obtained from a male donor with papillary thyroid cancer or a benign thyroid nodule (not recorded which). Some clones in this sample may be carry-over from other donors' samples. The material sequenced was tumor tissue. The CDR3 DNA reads TGCAGTGCTAGAGTCAGGGGGTTCGGTGAGCAGTACTTC. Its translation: CSARVRGFGEQYF.